Each of the 14 T cell receptor beta chains below was sequenced from the same sample in a study of T and B cells in COVID-19 patients. From blood, about 240-550 ng of genomic DNA served as TRB template. Multiplex PCR with BIOMED2 TRB-A/B primer pools amplified TRB rearrangements. TCRdb itself ran the multiplex PCR reads through MiXCR, one entry per CDR3 protein. The repertoire includes 24,000 or so distinct CDR3 sequences, approximately 32% of them detected once, and roughly 1.7% sits in the top ten. Sequenced input: blood. These receptors were collected from a human donor who had recovered from COVID-19.

In its sample, this clonotype was seen a few times. This sequence joins TRBV18 and TRBJ2-7; D possibly corresponds to TRBD1 (5 bases). Germline values: CDR1 KGHSH, CDR2 LQKENI. Trimming took 2 bases from V and 2 from J, leaving 10 bases between them. CDR3 size: 14 residues. The CDR3 DNA reads as TGTGCCAGCTCACCAAGCAGGGCAGCCTACGAGCAGTACTTC. Translation gives CASSPSRAAYEQYF.

This sequence joins TRBV12-3 or TRBV12-4 and TRBJ2-7, with D possibly being TRBD1 or TRBD2 (5 bases each). V lost 7 bases and J 2 bases, leaving 15 bases between the germline ends. The CDR3 totals 14 residues. CDR3 sequence reads: CASMGVRGPYEQYF. Here the CDR3 DNA reads TGTGCCAGCATGGGGGTACGAGGACCCTACGAGCAGTACTTC.

This clonotype has more than one count but fewer than ten. The CDR3 DNA is TGTGCCATCAGTGACAGGGCTAACGCCGCCTCCTACAATGAGCAGTTCTTC. Translating it yields CAISDRANAASYNEQFF. The chain combines TRBV10-3 with TRBJ2-1; TRBD1 is a possible D gene (5 bases). This CDR3 region has 17 residues. CDR1 and CDR2 (germline): ENHRY, SYGVKD. Trimming shortened V by 3 bases and J by 0 bases, and 15 bases separated the two germline ends.

This clonotype rates as medium-sized. V usage is TRBV15 and J usage is TRBJ2-7, with 8 bases identical to TRBD1. Germline assignment: CDR1 LNHNV and CDR2 YYDKDF (reference sequence). This CDR3 is built from 16 residues. The J segment lost 4 bases and the V segment lost 2 bases, leaving 10 bases of the junction unmatched. This chain's CDR3 is CATSRHGQGGRYEQYF. As DNA, the CDR3 is TGTGCCACCAGCAGACACGGACAGGGTGGTAGGTACGAGCAGTACTTC.

Only a few counts were recorded for this clonotype. This chain links TRBV19 with TRBJ1-2; tentative D call: TRBD1 (6 bases). CDR1 is LNHDA and CDR2 is SQIVND in the germline V gene (reference sequence). The CDR3 spans 15 residues. V was clipped by 3 bases and J by 1 base, with 12 bases between them. CDR3 loop: CASSIRGDNNYGYTF. The CDR3 DNA is TGTGCCAGTAGTATCCGGGGGGACAATAACTATGGCTACACCTTC.

As regards this clonotype: Being one base from a much bigger clone, this may be a read error. V gene TRBV27 combines with J gene TRBJ2-3; 14 bases map to TRBD2. J gave up 3 bases and V 6 bases, and 5 bases lay outside the gene matches. The CDR3 consists of 16 residues. The germline CDR1 and CDR2 sequences are MNHEY and SMNVEV (reference sequence). CDR3 coding DNA: TGTGCCAGCAGGGTAGGACTAGCGGGGGGAACAGATACGCAGTATTTT. This gives the protein CASRVGLAGGTDTQYF.

This clonotype has only a few counts. The chain is built from TRBV6-1 and TRBJ2-7, with D hard to call. V was pared by 7 bases and J by 7 bases, with 8 bases between. CDR1 and CDR2 from the germline V gene are MNHNS and SASEGT. The CDR3 covers 10 residues. The CDR3 DNA sequence: TGTGCCAGCATTCTGTGGGAGCAGTACTTC. Translation gives CASILWEQYF.

This sequence joins TRBV6-1 and TRBJ2-4; 10 bases fit TRBD2. The CDR3 has 20 amino acids. CDR1 and CDR2 (germline): MNHNS, SASEGT. The junction had 13 bases not matched to a gene; V was cut back by 0 bases and J by 2 bases. The CDR3 loop is CASSEATLAGSQRTKNIQYF. Written as DNA, the CDR3 is TGTGCCAGCAGTGAAGCGACACTAGCGGGATCCCAACGAACCAAAAACATTCAGTACTTC.

The rearrangement uses TRBV14 and TRBJ2-7, with TRBD1 matching 10 bases. Germline V gene lookup returns CDR1 SGHDN and CDR2 FVKESK. The CDR3 extends over 16 amino acids. The ends lost 4 bases at V and 2 bases at J; junction bases unmatched: 8. The CDR3 loop reads CASSPLTGGYPYEQYF. CDR3 nucleotide sequence: TGTGCCAGCAGCCCTCTGACAGGGGGCTACCCCTACGAGCAGTACTTC.

The CDR3 sequence: CASRYDSLWDEQFF. CDR3 nucleotides: TGTGCCAGCAGGTACGACAGCCTCTGGGATGAGCAGTTCTTC. The chain is built from TRBV6-2 or TRBV6-3 and TRBJ2-1, with D maybe TRBD1 (5 bases). Germline CDR1 MNHEY, CDR2 SVGEGT. Trimming pared 6 bases from V and 8 bases from J, leaving 17 bases between. The CDR3 is 14 residues long.

This clonotype was found a few times. This chain joins TRBV24-1 and TRBJ2-3, with 9 nucleotides matching TRBD2. This CDR3 contains 18 residues. Losses at the gene ends were 0 bases for V and 0 bases for J; bases not matched to a gene: 6. In germline, CDR1 is KGHDR, CDR2 SFDVKD. As DNA, the CDR3 is TGTGCCACCAGTGATTTGCAGGGTAGCGGGGGAAGCACAGATACGCAGTATTTT. Protein sequence: CATSDLQGSGGSTDTQYF.

This clonotype was recorded many times. The rearrangement joins TRBV5-6 to TRBJ2-1; D gene ambiguous. Germline lookup yields CDR1 SGHDT and CDR2 YYEEEE. Trimming took 4 bases from V and 5 from J, leaving 13 bases between them. The CDR3 consists of 14 residues. CDR3 nucleotides: TGTGCCAGCAGCCCTGGCGACCTGCACAATGAGCAGTTCTTC. It codes for CASSPGDLHNEQFF. Full variable domain (missing parts from reference TRBV5-6 and TRBJ2-1): DAGVTQSPTHLIKTRGQQVTLRCSPKSGHDTVSWYQQALGQGPQFIFQYYEEEERQRGNFPDRFSGHQFPNYSSELNVNALLLGDSALYLCASSPGDLHNEQFFGPGTRLTVL.

The rearrangement links TRBV20-1 to TRBJ2-7; tentatively, D is TRBD2 (5 bases). Trimming pared 5 bases from V and 3 bases from J, leaving 8 bases between. This CDR3 is built from 11 residues. CDR1 and CDR2 from the germline V gene are DFQATT and SNEGSKA (reference sequence). CDR3 amino acids: CSAPRGYEQYF. CDR3 DNA sequence: TGCAGTGCTCCACGGGGCTACGAGCAGTACTTC.

This rearrangement joins TRBV6-5 to TRBJ1-1, with D maybe TRBD1 (6 bases). Deletions cut 2 bases from V and 11 bases from J, with 21 bases between. Germline V gene sequence: CDR1 MNHEY, CDR2 SVGAGI. The CDR3 is made up of 15 amino acids. Here the CDR3 reads CASSYPDEGVVYAFF. The DNA of the CDR3 is TGTGCCAGCAGTTACCCCGATGAGGGGGTGGTTTATGCTTTCTTT.